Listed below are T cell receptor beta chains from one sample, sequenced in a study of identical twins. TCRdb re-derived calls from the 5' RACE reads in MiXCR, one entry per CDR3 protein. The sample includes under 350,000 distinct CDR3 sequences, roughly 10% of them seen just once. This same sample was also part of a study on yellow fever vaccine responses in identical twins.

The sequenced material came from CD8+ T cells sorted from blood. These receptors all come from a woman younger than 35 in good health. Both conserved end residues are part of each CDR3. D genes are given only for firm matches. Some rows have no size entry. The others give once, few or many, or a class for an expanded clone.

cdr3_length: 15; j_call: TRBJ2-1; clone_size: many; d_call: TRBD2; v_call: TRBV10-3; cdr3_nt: TGTGCCATCAGTGGGGGGACTAGCGGTTACAATGAGCAGTTCTTC; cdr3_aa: CAISGGTSGYNEQFF
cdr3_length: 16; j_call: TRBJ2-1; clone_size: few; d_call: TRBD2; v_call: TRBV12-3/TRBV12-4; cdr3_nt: TGTGCCAGCAGTTTCCGGAGCGGGAGTCTTTACAATGAGCAGTTCTTC; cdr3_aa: CASSFRSGSLYNEQFF
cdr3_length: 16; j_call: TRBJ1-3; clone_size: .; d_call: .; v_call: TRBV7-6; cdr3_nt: TGTGCCAGCAGCTCCGAACAGGGCTTGCGAGGAAACACCATATATTTT; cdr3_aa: CASSSEQGLRGNTIYF
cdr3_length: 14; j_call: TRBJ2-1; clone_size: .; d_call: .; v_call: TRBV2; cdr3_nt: TGTGCCAGCTCGACAGTTTCCTCCTACAATGAGCAGTTCTTC; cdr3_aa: CASSTVSSYNEQFF
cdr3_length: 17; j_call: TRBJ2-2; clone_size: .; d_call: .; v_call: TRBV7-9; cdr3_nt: TGTGCCAGCAGCTTTATACCGGGACTGATGAACACCGGGGAGCTGTTTTTT; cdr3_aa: CASSFIPGLMNTGELFF
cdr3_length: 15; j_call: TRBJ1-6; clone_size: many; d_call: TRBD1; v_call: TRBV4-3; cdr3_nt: TGCGCCAGCAGCCTCGGGACAGGGTATAATTCACCCCTCCACTTT; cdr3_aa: CASSLGTGYNSPLHF
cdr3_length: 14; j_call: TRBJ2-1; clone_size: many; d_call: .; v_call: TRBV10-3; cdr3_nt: TGTGCCATCAGTGGGTCCTACTCGGACAATGAGCAGTTCTTC; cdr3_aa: CAISGSYSDNEQFF
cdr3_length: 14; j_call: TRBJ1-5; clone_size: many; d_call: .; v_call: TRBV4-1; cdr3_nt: TGCGCCAGCAGCCAAGACAGAGGGAGTCAGCCCCAGCATTTT; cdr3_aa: CASSQDRGSQPQHF
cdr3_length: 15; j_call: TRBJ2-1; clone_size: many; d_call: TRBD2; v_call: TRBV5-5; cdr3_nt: TGTGCCAGCAGCCCCGGGACTAGTCTAGCGAATGAGCAGTTCTTC; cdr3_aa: CASSPGTSLANEQFF
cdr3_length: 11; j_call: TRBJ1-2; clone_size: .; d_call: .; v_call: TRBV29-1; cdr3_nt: TGCAGCGTTGAAGATCGGCGTGGTTACGCCTTC; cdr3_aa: CSVEDRRGYAF
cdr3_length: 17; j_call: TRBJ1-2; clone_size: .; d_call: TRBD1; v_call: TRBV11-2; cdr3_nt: TGTGCCAGCAGCTCGGACAGGGGGCAAGAAGCTAACTATGGCTACACCTTC; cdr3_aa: CASSSDRGQEANYGYTF
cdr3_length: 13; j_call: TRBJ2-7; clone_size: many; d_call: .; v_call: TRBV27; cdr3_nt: TGTGCCAGCAGTTTCGGGGCGGCCTACGAGCAGTACTTC; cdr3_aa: CASSFGAAYEQYF
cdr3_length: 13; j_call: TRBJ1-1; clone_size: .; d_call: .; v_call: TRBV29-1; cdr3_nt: TGCAGCTTCCGGGCAGGGGCGGGAAATGAAGCTTTCTTT; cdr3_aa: CSFRAGAGNEAFF
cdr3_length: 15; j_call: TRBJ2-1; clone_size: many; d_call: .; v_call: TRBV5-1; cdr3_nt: TGCGCCAGCAGCCTGGGGATGACGGCCTACAATGAGCAGTTCTTC; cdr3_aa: CASSLGMTAYNEQFF
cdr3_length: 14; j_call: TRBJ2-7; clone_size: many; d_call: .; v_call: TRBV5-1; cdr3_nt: TGCGCCAGCAGTCCCCAGGGGAGACTTGAAGAGCAGTACTTC; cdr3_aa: CASSPQGRLEEQYF
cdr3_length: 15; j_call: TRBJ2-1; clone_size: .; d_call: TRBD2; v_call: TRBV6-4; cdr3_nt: TGTGCCAGCAGTGACCCAGCGGGGGGGTACAATGAGCAGTTCTTC; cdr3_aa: CASSDPAGGYNEQFF
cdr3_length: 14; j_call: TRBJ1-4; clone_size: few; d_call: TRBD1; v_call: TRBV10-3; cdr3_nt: TGTGCCATCAGTGAGACCGACAGGGCTGAAAAACTGTTTTTT; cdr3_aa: CAISETDRAEKLFF
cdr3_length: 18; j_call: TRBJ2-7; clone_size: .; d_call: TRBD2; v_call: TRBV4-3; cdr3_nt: TGCGCCAGCAGCCAAGCGGTGTCGGGACTAGCGGGAGACCTCGAGCAGTACTTC; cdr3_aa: CASSQAVSGLAGDLEQYF
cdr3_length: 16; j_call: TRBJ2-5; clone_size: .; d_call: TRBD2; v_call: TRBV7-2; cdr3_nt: TGTGCCAGCAGCGGGCTAGCGGGGCTAAGGAAAGAGACCCAGTACTTC; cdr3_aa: CASSGLAGLRKETQYF
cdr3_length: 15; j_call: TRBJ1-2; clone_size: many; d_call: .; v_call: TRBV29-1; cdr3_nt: TGCAGCGTTATCCCTGGTGGGGGGCGCGGCTATGGCTACACCTTC; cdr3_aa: CSVIPGGGRGYGYTF
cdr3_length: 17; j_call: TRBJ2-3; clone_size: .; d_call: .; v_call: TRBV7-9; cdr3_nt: TGTGCCAGCAGCTTGTTGTTGGTGCGCAGGGTCGAAGATACGCAGTATTTT; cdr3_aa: CASSLLLVRRVEDTQYF
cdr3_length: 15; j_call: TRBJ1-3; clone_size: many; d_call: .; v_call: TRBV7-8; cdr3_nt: TGTGCCAGCAGCTTCGGCCAGGGGCCCGGAAACACCATATATTTT; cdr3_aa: CASSFGQGPGNTIYF
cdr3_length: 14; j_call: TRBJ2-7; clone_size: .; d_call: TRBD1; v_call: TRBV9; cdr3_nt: TGTGCCAGCAGCGCCACAGGGGTGGCCTACGAGCAGTACTTC; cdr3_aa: CASSATGVAYEQYF
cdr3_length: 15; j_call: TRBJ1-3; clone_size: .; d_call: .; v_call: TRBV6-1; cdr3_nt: TGTGCCAGCAGCCCTGTGTCTGGGTCTGGAAACACCATATATTTT; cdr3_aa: CASSPVSGSGNTIYF
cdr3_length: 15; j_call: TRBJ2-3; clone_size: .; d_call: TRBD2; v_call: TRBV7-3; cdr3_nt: TGTGCCAGCAGCTTAACCCTAGCGGGGGCAGATACGCAGTATTTT; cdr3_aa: CASSLTLAGADTQYF
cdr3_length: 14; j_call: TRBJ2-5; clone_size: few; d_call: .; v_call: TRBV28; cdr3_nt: TGTGCCAGCAGTGCCAGGGGTACCCAAGAGACCCAGTACTTC; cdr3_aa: CASSARGTQETQYF
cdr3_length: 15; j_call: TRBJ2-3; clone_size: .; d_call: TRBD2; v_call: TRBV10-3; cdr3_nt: TGTGCCATCAGGGACCTAGCGGGAGTCTCAGATACGCAGTATTTT; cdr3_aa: CAIRDLAGVSDTQYF
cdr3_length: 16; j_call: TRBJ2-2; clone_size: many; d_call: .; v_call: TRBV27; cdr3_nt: TGTGCCAGCAGTTTATCAAGGCTAGCTTACACCGGGGAGCTGTTTTTT; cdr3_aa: CASSLSRLAYTGELFF
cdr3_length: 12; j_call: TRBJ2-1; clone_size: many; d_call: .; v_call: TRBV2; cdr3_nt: TGTGCCCTAGTTTACAGCTACAATGAGCAGTTCTTC; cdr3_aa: CALVYSYNEQFF
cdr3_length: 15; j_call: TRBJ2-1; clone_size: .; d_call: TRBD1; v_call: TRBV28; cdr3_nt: TGTGCCAGCAGTTCCGGGACAGGGTTGTACAATGAGCAGTTCTTC; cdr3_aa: CASSSGTGLYNEQFF
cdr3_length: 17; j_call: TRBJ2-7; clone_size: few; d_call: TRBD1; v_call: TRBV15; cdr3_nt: TGTGCCACCAGCAGAGTGGGTTTGGCAGGGGGCTCCTACGAGCAGTACTTC; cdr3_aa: CATSRVGLAGGSYEQYF
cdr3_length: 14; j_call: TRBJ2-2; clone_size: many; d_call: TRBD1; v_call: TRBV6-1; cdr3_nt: TGTGCCAGCGGTGGGACAGGGGCCACCGGGGAGCTGTTTTTT; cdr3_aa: CASGGTGATGELFF
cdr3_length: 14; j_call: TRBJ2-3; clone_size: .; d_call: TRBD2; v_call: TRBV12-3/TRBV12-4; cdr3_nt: TGTGCCAGCAGTTTATTACTAGCGGGCGATACGCAGTATTTT; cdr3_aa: CASSLLLAGDTQYF
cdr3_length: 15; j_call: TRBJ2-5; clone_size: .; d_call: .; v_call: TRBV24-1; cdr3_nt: TGTGCCACCAGTGATTCTGACAGTTACCAAGAGACCCAGTACTTC; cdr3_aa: CATSDSDSYQETQYF
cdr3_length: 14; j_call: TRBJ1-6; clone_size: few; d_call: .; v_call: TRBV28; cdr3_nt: TGTGCCAGCAGTCCGGACGCAGGGAATTCACCCCTCCACTTT; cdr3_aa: CASSPDAGNSPLHF
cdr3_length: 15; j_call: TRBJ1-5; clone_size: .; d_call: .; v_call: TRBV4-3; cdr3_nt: TGCGCCAGCAGCCAGGACAGAAATAGCAATCAGCCCCAGCATTTT; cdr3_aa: CASSQDRNSNQPQHF
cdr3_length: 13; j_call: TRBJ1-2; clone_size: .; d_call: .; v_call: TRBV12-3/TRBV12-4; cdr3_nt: TGTGCCAGCAGTTTGCGTCTCGACTATGGCTACACCTTC; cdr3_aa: CASSLRLDYGYTF
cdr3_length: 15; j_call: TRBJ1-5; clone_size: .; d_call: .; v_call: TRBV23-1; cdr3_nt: TGCGCCAGCAGTCAATCGTTCCAGCACAATCAGCCCCAGCATTTT; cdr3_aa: CASSQSFQHNQPQHF
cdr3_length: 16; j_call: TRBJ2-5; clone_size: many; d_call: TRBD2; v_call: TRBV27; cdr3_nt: TGTGCCAGCAGTTTGGGTCGAGCGGGAGTTCGGGAGACCCAGTACTTC; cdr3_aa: CASSLGRAGVRETQYF
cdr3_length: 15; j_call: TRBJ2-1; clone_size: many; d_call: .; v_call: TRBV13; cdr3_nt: TGTGCCAGCAGCTTAGAGAGCGGAACGTACAATGAGCAGTTCTTC; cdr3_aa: CASSLESGTYNEQFF
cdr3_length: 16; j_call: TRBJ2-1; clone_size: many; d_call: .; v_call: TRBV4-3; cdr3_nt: TGCGCCAGCAGCCAAGACACAGGGCTATCGTCCAATGAGCAGTTCTTC; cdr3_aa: CASSQDTGLSSNEQFF
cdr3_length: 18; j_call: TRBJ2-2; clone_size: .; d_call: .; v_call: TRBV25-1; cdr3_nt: TGTGCCAGCAGTGATAGGACCGTCGACCCCGCGAACACCGGGGAGCTGTTTTTT; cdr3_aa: CASSDRTVDPANTGELFF
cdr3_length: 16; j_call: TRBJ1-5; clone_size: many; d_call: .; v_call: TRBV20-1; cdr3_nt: TGCAGTGCTATATCGTCTTGGGGGGTCGTCAATCAGCCCCAGCATTTT; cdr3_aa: CSAISSWGVVNQPQHF
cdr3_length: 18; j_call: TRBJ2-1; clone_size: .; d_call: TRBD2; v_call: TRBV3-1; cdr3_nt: TGTGCCGGCAGATGGGGACTAGCGGGAGAAAGTTCCTACAATGAGCAGTTCTTC; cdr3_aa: CAGRWGLAGESSYNEQFF
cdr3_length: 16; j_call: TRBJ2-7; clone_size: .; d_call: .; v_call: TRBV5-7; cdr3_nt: TGTGCCAGCAGCTCCGGGCTCTGGGGAAGTGGGAACGAGCAGTACTTC; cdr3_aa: CASSSGLWGSGNEQYF
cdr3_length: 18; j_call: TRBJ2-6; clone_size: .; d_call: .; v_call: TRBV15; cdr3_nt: TGTGCCACCAGCAGAGTACAGTTCTCAAGCTCTGGGGCCAACGTCCTGACTTTC; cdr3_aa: CATSRVQFSSSGANVLTF
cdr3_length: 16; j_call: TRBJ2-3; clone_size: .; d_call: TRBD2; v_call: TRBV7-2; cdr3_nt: TGTGCCAGCAGCCAGATAGCGGGGGGGCTCTTGGATACGCAGTATTTT; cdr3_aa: CASSQIAGGLLDTQYF
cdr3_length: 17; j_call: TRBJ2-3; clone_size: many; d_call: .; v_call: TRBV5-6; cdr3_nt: TGTGCCAGCAGCTTGTCCTCAGCCCACCCTAGCACAGATACGCAGTATTTT; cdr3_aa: CASSLSSAHPSTDTQYF
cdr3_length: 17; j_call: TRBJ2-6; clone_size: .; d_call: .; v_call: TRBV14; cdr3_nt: TGTGCCAGCAGCCGCTGGGGGGCCCTCTCTGGGGCCAACGTCCTGACTTTC; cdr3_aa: CASSRWGALSGANVLTF
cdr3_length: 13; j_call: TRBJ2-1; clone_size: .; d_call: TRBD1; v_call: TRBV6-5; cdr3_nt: TGTGCCAGCATTTACAGGGGGAAGGGGGAGCAGTTCTTC; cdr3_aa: CASIYRGKGEQFF